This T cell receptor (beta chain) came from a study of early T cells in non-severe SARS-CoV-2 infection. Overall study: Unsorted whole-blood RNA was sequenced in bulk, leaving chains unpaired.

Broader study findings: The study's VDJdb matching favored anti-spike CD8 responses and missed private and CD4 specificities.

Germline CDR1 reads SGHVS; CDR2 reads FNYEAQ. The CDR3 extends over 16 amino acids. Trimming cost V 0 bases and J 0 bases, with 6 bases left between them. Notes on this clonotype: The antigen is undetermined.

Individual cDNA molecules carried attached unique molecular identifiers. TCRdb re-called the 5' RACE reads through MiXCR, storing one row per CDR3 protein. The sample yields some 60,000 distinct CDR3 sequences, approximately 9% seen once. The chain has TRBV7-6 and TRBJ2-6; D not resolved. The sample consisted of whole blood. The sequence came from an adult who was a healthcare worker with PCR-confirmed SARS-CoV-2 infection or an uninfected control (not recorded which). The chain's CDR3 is CASSLASYSGANVLTF. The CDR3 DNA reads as TGTGCCAGCAGCTTAGCGAGCTACTCTGGGGCCAACGTCCTGACTTTC. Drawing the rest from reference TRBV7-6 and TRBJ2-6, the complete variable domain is GAGVSQSPRYKVTKRGQDVALRCDPISGHVSLYWYRQALGQGPEFLTYFNYEAQQDKSGLPNDRFSAERPEGSISTLTIQRTEQRDSAMYRCASSLASYSGANVLTFGAGSRLTVL.